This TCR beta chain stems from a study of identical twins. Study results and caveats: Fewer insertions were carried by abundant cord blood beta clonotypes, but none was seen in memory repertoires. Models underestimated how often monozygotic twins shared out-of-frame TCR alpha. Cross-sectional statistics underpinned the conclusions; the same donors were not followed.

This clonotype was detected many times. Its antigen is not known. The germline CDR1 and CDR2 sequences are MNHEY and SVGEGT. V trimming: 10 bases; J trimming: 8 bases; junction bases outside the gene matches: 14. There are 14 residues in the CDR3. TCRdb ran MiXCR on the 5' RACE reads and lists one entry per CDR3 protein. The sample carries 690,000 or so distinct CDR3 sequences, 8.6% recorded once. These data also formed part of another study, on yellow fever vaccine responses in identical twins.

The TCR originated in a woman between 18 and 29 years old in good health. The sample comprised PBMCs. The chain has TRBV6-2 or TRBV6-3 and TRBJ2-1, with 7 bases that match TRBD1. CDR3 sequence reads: CATSGDSELDEQFF. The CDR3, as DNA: TGTGCCACCTCAGGGGACAGCGAGCTAGATGAGCAGTTCTTC.